This T cell receptor beta chain was captured in a study of somatic mutations in cytotoxic T cells in rheumatoid arthritis. Method: immunoSEQ multiplex PCR; TCRdb's copy keeps in-frame clones and lacks some. This sample carries 11,000 or so clones, over 65% of them seen once, and the ten largest clones take around 40%. Germline CDR1 and CDR2: MNHNS and SASEGT. There are 15 residues in the CDR3. The V and J ends lost 10 bases and 3 bases, in that order; junction bases with no gene match: 14. Magnetic beads with positive selection isolated CD4+ and CD8+ fractions, whose purity was verified by flow cytometry.

The chain uses TRBV6-1 and TRBJ1-2, with TRBD1 matching over 7 bases. Sequencing was carried out using CD8+ T cells sorted from blood. This receptor was taken from a man aged 60-69 years in good health. The CDR3 bases are TGTGCCATCTCAAATCGAGGGCAGGGGGACTATGGCTACACCTTC. This encodes CAISNRGQGDYGYTF.